This T cell receptor beta chain was identified during a study of blood T cells in healthy people across ages. This clonotype was seen a handful of times. Primed by a sample-barcoded 5' primer and a J-beta primer mix, a second PCR proceeded for 7 to 11 cycles. TCRdb fed the 5' RACE reads into MiXCR, producing one record per CDR3 protein. The sample consists of under 1 million distinct CDR3 sequences, under 55% of them appearing once. This sequence originates from a man aged 55 to 70 in good health. The specimen sequenced was blood.

This CDR3 reads CASSADRGEQYF. The CDR3 coding sequence is TGTGCCAGCAGCGCGGACAGAGGCGAGCAGTACTTC. This chain links TRBV7-2 with TRBJ2-7; D possibly corresponds to TRBD1 (6 bases). Germline V gene lookup returns CDR1 SGHTA and CDR2 FQGNSA. The CDR3 contains 12 residues. V dropped 5 bases and J dropped 6 bases, with 11 bases sitting between them.